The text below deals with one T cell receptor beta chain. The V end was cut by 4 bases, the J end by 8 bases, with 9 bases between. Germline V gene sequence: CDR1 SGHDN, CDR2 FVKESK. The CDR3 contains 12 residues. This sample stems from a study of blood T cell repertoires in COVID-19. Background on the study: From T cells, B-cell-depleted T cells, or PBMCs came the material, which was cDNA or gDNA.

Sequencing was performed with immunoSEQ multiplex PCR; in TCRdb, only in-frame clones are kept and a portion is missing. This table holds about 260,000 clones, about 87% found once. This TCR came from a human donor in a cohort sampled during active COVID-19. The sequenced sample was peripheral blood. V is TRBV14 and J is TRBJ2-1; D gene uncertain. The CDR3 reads CASSRLSHEQFF. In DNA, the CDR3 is TGTGCCAGCAGCCGACTGAGCCATGAGCAGTTCTTC.